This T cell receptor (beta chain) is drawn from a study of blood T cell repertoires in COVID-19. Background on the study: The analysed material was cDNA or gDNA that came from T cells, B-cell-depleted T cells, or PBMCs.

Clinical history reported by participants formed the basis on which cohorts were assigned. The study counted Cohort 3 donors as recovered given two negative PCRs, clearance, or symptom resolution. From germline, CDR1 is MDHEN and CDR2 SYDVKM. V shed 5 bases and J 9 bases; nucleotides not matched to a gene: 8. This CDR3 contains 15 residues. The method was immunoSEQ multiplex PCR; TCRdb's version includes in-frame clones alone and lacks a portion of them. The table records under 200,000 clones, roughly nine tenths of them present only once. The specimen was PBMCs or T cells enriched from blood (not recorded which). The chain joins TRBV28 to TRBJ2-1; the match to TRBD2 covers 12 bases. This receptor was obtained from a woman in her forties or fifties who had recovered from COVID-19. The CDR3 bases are TGTGCCAGCAGTCCAGGCGGACTAGCGGGATTTGAGCAGTTCTTC. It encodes CASSPGGLAGFEQFF. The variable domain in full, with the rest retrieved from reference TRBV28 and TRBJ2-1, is DVKVTQSSRYLVKRTGEKVFLECVQDMDHENMFWYRQDPGLGLRLIYFSYDVKMKEKGDIPEGYSVSREKKERFSLILESASTNQTSMYLCASSPGGLAGFEQFFGPGTRLTVL.